The next 5 T cell receptor beta chains were all read from a single sample in a study of control samples from healthy donors and cancer patients. Some clones are missing from TCRdb's copy, which holds only in-frame ones; the method was immunoSEQ multiplex PCR. This sample has fewer than 500,000 clones, with 80% to 95% found just once. The sequencing input was PBMCs. These receptors were collected from a man aged 35 to 55 with head and neck cancer.

This clone has more than one count but fewer than ten. This chain uses TRBV28 with TRBJ1-5, with 9 positions matching TRBD1. Trimming at V came to 1 base and at J to 4 bases, leaving 2 bases not matched to a gene. The germline V gene encodes CDR1 MDHEN and CDR2 SYDVKM. This CDR3 has 15 residues. The DNA of the CDR3 is TGTGCCAGCAGTTTATCAGGGACAGGGAATCAGCCCCAGCATTTT. Encoded protein: CASSLSGTGNQPQHF.

The CDR3 region is CASSLVGATGTEAFF. The CDR3 DNA follows: TGCGCCAGCAGCTTGGTGGGGGCCACTGGGACTGAAGCTTTCTTT. The chain has TRBV5-1 and TRBJ1-1; a possible D gene is TRBD1 (6 bases). CDR1 and CDR2 (germline): SGHRS, YFSETQ. The CDR3 spans 15 residues. Trimming stripped 0 bases from V and 5 bases from J, with 14 bases between.

The V and J genes are TRBV19 and TRBJ2-5, with 7 bases matching TRBD2. This CDR3 region has 13 residues. V dropped 8 bases and J dropped 0; count of bases not matched to a gene: 3. Germline assignment: CDR1 LNHDA and CDR2 SQIVND (reference sequence). CDR3 amino acids: CASALAHQETQYF. Here the CDR3 DNA reads TGTGCCAGTGCACTAGCGCACCAAGAGACCCAGTACTTC.

CDR3 nucleotides: TGCGCCAGCAGCTTGGCCGTAGGGGAGGATTACACCGGGGAGCTGTTTTTT. Translation: CASSLAVGEDYTGELFF. This rearrangement joins TRBV5-1 to TRBJ2-2, with D possibly TRBD2 on 6 matching bases. V lost 0 bases to trimming and J lost 3 bases, with 15 bases between them. The CDR3 consists of 17 residues. Germline V gene lookup returns CDR1 SGHRS and CDR2 YFSETQ. Combining the CDR3 with reference TRBV5-1 and TRBJ2-2 gives the whole variable domain KAGVTQTPRYLIKTRGQQVTLSCSPISGHRSVSWYQQTPGQGLQFLFEYFSETQRNKGNFPGRFSGRQFSNSRSEMNVSTLELGDSALYLCASSLAVGEDYTGELFFGEGSRLTVL.

V is TRBV28 and J is TRBJ1-1; D might be TRBD1 (5 bases). Germline V gene data show CDR1 as MDHEN and CDR2 as SYDVKM. V was cut by 3 bases and J by 5 bases, with 10 bases left in between. This CDR3 is built from 13 residues. The CDR3 is CASSFWGGTEAFF. The CDR3, as DNA: TGTGCCAGCAGTTTTTGGGGGGGGACTGAAGCTTTCTTT. Full variable domain (remainder filled in from reference TRBV28 and TRBJ1-1): DVKVTQSSRYLVKRTGEKVFLECVQDMDHENMFWYRQDPGLGLRLIYFSYDVKMKEKGDIPEGYSVSREKKERFSLILESASTNQTSMYLCASSFWGGTEAFFGQGTRLTVV.